The subject of this entry is one TCR beta chain. Its cognate antigen is unknown. The data were taken from a study of T cells in Graves' hyperthyroidism and ophthalmopathy. Overall study findings and caveats: Blood samples included most of the expanded thyroid clonotypes exceeding 0.001.

Looked up from germline, CDR1 is SNHLY and CDR2 is FYNNEI. With 8 bases removed from V and 5 bases from J, the gap between germline ends came to 12 bases. This CDR3 has 12 amino acids. There were TCR beta CDR3 regions amplified from RNA transcripts. TCR CDR3 underwent first-round RT-PCR with the HTBI primer set. TCRdb recomputed calls from the multiplex PCR reads with MiXCR, one row per CDR3 protein. The sample records over 500,000 distinct CDR3 sequences, roughly 18% being singletons. The sample taken for sequencing was blood. This chain connects TRBV2 to TRBJ2-5, with a tentative D call TRBD2 (7 bases). The TCR originated in a woman younger than 35 with Graves' ophthalmopathy. The CDR3 is CASGGARETQYF. The CDR3 region has the DNA TGTGCCAGCGGGGGGGCCCGCGAGACCCAGTACTTC.